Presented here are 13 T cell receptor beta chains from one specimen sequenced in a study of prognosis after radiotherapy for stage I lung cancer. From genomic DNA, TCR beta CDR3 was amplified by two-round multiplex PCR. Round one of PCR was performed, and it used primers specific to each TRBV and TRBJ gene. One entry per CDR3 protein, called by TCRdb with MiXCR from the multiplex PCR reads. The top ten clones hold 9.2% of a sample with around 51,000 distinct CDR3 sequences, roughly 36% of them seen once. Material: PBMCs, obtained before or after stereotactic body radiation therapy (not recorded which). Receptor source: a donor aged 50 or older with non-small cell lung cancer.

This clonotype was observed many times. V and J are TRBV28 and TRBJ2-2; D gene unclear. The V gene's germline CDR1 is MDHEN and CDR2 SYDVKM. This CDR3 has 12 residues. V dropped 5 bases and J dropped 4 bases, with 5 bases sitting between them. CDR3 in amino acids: CASSTITGELFF. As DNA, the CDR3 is TGTGCCAGCAGTACTATCACCGGGGAGCTGTTTTTT.

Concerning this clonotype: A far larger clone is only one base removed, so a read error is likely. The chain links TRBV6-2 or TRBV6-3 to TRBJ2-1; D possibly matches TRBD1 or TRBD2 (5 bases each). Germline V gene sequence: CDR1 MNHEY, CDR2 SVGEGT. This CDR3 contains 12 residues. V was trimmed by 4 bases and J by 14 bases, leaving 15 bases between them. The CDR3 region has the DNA TGTGCCAGCAGTTCGGTCGGGACCAAGAAGTTCTTC. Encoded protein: CASSSVGTKKFF.

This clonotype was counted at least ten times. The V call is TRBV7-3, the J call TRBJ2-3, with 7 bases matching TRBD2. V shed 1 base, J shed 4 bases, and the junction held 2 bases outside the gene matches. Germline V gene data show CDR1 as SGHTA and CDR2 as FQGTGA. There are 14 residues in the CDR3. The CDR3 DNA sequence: TGTGCCAGCAGCTTAAGCGGGAGCGCAGATACGCAGTATTTT. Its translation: CASSLSGSADTQYF.

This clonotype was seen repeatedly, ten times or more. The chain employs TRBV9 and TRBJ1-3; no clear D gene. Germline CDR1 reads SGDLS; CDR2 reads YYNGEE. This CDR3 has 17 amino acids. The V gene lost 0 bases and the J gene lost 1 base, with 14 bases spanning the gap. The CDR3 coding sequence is TGTGCCAGCAGCGTAGCTCCCGTGGCAACTTCTGGAAACACCATATATTTT. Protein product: CASSVAPVATSGNTIYF.

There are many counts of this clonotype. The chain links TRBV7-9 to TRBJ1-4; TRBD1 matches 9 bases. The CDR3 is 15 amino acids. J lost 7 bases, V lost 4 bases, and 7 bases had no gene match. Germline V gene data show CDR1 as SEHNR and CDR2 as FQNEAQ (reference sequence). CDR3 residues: CASSSGTGRGEKLFF. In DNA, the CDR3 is TGTGCCAGCAGCTCTGGGACAGGGAGGGGTGAAAAACTGTTTTTT.

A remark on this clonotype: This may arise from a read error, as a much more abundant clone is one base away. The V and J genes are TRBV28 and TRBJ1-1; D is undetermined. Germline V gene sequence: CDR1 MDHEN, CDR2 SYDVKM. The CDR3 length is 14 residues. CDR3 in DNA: TGTGCCAGCAGTTTATTGGGTCGGGCCACTGAATCTTTCTTT. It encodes CASSLLGRATESFF.

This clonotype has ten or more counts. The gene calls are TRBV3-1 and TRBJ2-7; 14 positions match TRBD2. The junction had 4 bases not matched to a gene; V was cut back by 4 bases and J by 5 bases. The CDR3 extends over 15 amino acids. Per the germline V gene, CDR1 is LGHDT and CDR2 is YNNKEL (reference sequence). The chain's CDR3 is CASSRGTSGSHEQYF. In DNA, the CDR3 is TGTGCCAGCAGCCGGGGGACTAGCGGGAGCCACGAGCAGTACTTC.

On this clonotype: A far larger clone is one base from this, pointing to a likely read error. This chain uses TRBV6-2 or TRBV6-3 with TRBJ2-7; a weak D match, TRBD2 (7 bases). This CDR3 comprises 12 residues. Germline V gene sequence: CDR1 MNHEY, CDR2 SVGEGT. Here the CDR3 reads CVSRTGGLEQYF. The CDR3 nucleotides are TGTGTCAGCAGAACGGGGGGCCTCGAGCAGTACTTC.

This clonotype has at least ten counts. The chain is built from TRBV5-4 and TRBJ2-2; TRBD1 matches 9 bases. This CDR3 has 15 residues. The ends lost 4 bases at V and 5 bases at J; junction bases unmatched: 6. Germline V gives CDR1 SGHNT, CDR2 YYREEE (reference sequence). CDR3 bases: TGTGCCAGCAGCAAAAGACAGGGGGAGACCGGGGAGCTGTTTTTT. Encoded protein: CASSKRQGETGELFF.

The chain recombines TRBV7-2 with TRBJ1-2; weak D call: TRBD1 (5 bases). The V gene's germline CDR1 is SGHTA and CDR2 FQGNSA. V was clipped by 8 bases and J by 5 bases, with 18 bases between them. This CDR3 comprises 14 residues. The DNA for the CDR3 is TGTGCCAGCCAGAAGGCCCAGGGCCCGTATGGCTACACCTTC. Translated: CASQKAQGPYGYTF. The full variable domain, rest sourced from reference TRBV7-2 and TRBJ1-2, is GAGVSQSPSNKVTEKGKDVELRCDPISGHTALYWYRQSLGQGLEFLIYFQGNSAPDKSGLPSDRFSAERTGGSVSTLTIQRTQQEDSAVYLCASQKAQGPYGYTFGSGTRLTVV.

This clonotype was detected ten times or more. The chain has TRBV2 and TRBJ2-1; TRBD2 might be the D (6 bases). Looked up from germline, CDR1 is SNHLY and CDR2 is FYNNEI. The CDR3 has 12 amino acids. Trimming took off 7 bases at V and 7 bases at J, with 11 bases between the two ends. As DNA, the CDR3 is TGTGCCAGCAACCTCGGGACTAATGAGCAGTTCTTC. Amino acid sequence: CASNLGTNEQFF.

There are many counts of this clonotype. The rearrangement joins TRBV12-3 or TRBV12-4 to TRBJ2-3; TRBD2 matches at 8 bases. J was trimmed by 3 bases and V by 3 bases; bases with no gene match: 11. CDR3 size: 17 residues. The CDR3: CASSFAGTSLGTDTQYF. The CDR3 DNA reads TGTGCCAGCAGTTTCGCCGGGACTAGTCTAGGAACAGATACGCAGTATTTT.

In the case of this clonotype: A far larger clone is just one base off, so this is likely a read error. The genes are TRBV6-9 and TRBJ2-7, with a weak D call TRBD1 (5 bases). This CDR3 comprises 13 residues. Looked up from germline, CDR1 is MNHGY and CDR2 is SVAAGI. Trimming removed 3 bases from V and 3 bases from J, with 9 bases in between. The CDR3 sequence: CASSYRQYYEQYF. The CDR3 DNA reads TGTGCCAGCAGTTACAGACAGTACTACGAGCAGTACTTC.